Sequencing of this TCR beta chain was carried out in a study of T cell responses to AZD1222 COVID-19 vaccine. Study conclusions and caveats: Spike-specific TCR breadth and depth went up after people got two AZD1222 doses. Only a handful of AZD1222 recipients, about six in all, had baseline seropositivity. A reported finding is that nearly half of spike-specific TCRs target unmutated variant regions.

The protocol was immunoSEQ multiplex PCR, while the TCRdb copy is restricted to in-frame clones and leaves out a portion. The sample yields about 110,000 clones, 87% seen once. To note about this clone: Its antigen is not known.

The CDR3 consists of 15 residues. Trimming cost V 0 bases and J 5 bases; bases outside gene matches: 6. Germline V gene lookup returns CDR1 SGHKS and CDR2 YYEKEE (reference sequence). This rearrangement joins TRBV5-5 to TRBJ2-5, with 8 bases fitting TRBD2. The sequencing used peripheral blood, collected 28 days after the second AZD1222 dose. The sequence derives from an adult who received the AZD1222 COVID-19 vaccine. The CDR3 loop reads CASSLVGLVVETQYF. CDR3 nucleotide sequence: TGTGCCAGCAGCTTGGTGGGACTAGTGGTGGAGACCCAGTACTTC.